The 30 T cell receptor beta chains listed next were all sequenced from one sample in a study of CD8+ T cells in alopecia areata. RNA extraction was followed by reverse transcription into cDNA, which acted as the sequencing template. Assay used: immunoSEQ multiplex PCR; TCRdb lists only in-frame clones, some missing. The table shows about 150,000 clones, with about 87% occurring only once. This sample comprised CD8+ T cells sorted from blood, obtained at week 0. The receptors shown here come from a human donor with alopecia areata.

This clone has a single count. The CDR3 protein is CASSELVSGYTF. The DNA for the CDR3 is TGTGCCAGCAGTGAATTGGTTAGCGGCTACACCTTC. The rearrangement joins TRBV6-1 to TRBJ1-2; D gene uncertain. Germline CDR1 reads MNHNS; CDR2 reads SASEGT. Trimming removed 2 bases from V and 8 bases from J, with 9 bases in between. This CDR3 contains 12 residues.

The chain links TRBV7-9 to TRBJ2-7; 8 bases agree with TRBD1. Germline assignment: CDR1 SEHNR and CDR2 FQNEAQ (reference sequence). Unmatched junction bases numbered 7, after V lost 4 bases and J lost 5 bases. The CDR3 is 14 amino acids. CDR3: CASSSTGAPNEQYF. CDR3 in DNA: TGTGCCAGCAGCTCGACAGGGGCCCCGAACGAGCAGTACTTC.

DNA of the CDR3: TGCGCCAGCAGCCCGGACAATGAGGAGCTGTTTTTT. Its protein product is CASSPDNEELFF. This chain links TRBV5-1 with TRBJ2-2; possibly TRBD1 for D (5 bases). In germline, CDR1 is SGHRS, CDR2 YFSETQ. There are 12 residues in the CDR3. Trimming pared 4 bases from V and 10 bases from J, leaving 11 bases between.

The chain's CDR3 is CASSQRTGGRFEAFF. The CDR3 DNA follows: TGCGCCAGCAGCCAACGGACAGGGGGCCGGTTTGAAGCTTTCTTT. V gene TRBV4-1 combines with J gene TRBJ1-1; 11 nucleotides agree with TRBD1. The CDR3 covers 15 residues. Per the germline V gene, CDR1 is MGHRA and CDR2 is YSYEKL. Trimming cost V 2 bases and J 7 bases; bases outside gene matches: 6.

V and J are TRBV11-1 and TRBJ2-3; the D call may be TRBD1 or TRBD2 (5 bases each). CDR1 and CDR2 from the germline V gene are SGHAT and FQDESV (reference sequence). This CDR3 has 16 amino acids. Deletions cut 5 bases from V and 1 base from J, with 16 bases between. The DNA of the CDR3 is TGTGCCAGCAGCACGGGACCGACGAGGGGCACAGATACGCAGTATTTT. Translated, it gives CASSTGPTRGTDTQYF.

The CDR3 protein is CASSANYEQYF. CDR3 in DNA: TGTGCCAGCAGTGCGAACTACGAGCAGTACTTC. This sequence joins TRBV6-1 and TRBJ2-7, with unresolved D. Germline values: CDR1 MNHNS, CDR2 SASEGT. This CDR3 spans 11 amino acids. V lost 4 bases to trimming and J lost 3 bases, with 4 bases between them.

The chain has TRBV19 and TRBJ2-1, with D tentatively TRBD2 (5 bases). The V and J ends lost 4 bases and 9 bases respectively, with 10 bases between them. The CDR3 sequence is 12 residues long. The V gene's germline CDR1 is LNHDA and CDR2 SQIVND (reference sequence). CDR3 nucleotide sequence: TGTGCCAGTAGTAGTGGAGGAGGTGAGCAGTTCTTC. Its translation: CASSSGGGEQFF.

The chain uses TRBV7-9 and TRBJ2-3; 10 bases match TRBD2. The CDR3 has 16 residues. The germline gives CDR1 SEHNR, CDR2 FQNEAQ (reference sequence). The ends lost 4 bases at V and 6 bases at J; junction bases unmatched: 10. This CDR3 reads CASSSETLGLADTQYF. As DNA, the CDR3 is TGTGCCAGCAGCTCAGAGACTTTGGGACTAGCGGATACGCAGTATTTT.

The DNA of the CDR3 is TGTGCCAGCAGCTTATCGGCAGGACAGCCCCAGCATTTT. Translation gives CASSLSAGQPQHF. V is TRBV7-6 and J is TRBJ1-5; D remains ambiguous. Trimming took 2 bases from V and 7 from J, leaving 9 bases between them. CDR1 SGHVS and CDR2 FNYEAQ come from the germline V gene. The CDR3 runs to 13 residues.

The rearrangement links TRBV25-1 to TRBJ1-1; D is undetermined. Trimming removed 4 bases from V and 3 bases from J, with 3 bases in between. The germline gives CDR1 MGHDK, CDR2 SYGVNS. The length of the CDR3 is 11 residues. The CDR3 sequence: CASSGYTEAFF. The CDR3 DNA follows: TGTGCCAGCAGTGGTTACACTGAAGCTTTCTTT.

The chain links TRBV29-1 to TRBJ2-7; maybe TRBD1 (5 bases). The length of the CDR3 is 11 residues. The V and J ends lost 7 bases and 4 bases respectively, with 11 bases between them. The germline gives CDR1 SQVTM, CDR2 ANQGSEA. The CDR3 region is CSGQSLYEQYF. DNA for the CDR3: TGCAGCGGACAGTCCTTGTACGAGCAGTACTTC.

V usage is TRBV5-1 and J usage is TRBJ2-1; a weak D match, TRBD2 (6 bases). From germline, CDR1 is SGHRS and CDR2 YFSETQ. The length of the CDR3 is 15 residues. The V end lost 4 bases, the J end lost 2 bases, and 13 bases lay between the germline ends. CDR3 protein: CASSVRLEPYNEQFF. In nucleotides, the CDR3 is TGCGCCAGCAGCGTCCGACTAGAACCCTACAATGAGCAGTTCTTC.

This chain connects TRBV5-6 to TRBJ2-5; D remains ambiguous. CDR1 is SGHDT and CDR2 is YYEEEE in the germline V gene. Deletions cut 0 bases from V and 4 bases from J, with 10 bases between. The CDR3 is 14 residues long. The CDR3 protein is CASSLAVSGETQYF. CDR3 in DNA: TGTGCCAGCAGCTTGGCGGTATCGGGAGAGACCCAGTACTTC. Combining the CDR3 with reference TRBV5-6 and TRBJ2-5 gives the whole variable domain DAGVTQSPTHLIKTRGQQVTLRCSPKSGHDTVSWYQQALGQGPQFIFQYYEEEERQRGNFPDRFSGHQFPNYSSELNVNALLLGDSALYLCASSLAVSGETQYFGPGTRLLVL.

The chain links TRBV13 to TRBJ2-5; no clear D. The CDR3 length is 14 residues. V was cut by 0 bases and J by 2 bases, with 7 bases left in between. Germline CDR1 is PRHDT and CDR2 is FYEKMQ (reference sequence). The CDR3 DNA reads TGTGCCAGCAGCTTAGGACTGGTACAAGAGACCCAGTACTTC. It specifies CASSLGLVQETQYF.

The CDR3 DNA sequence: TGCGCCAGCAGCCATTCAGCGGCGATAAGCACAGATACGCAGTATTTT. This gives the protein CASSHSAAISTDTQYF. V and J are TRBV4-1 and TRBJ2-3; D is perhaps TRBD2 (5 bases). V lost 3 bases and J 0 bases, leaving 13 bases between the germline ends. Germline assignment: CDR1 MGHRA and CDR2 YSYEKL. The length of the CDR3 is 16 residues.

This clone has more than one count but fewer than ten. The CDR3 coding sequence is TGTGCCAGCAGTCCCGCTTATACGGGAGGCGAGCAGTACTTC. Protein product: CASSPAYTGGEQYF. V is TRBV6-5 and J is TRBJ2-7; TRBD2 agrees at 7 bases. Trimming removed 5 bases from V and 6 bases from J; junction bases left unmatched: 10. The germline gives CDR1 MNHEY, CDR2 SVGAGI. The CDR3 length is 14 residues.

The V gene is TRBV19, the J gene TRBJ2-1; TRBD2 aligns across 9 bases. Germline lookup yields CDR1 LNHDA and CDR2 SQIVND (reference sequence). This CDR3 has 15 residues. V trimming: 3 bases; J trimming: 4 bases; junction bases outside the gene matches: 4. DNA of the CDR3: TGTGCCAGTAGTATGTTCGCGGGAGGGTACAATGAGCAGTTCTTC. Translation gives CASSMFAGGYNEQFF.

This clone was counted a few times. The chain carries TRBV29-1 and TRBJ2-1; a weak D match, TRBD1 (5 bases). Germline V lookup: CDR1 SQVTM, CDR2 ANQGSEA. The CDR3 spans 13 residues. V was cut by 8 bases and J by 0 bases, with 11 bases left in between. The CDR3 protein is CSTDTSSYNEQFF. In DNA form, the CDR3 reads TGCAGCACGGACACGAGCTCCTACAATGAGCAGTTCTTC.

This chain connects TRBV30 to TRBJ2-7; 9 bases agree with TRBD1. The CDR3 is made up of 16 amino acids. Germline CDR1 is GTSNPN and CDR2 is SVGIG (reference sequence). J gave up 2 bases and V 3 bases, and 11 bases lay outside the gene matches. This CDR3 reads CAWRDPDRGNPYEQYF. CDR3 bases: TGTGCCTGGAGGGACCCGGACAGGGGCAACCCCTACGAGCAGTACTTC.

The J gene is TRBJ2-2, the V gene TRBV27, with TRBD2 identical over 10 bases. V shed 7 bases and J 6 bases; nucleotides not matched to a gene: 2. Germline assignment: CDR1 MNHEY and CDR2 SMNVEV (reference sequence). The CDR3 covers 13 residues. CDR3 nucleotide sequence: TGTGCCAGCAAGCGGGAGGGCCCCGGGGAGCTGTTTTTT. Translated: CASKREGPGELFF.

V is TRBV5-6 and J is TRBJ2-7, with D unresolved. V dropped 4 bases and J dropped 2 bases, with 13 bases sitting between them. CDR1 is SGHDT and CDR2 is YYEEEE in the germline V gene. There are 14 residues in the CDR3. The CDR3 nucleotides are TGTGCCAGCAGCCCGGACCTGGTTACCTACGAGCAGTACTTC. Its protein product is CASSPDLVTYEQYF.

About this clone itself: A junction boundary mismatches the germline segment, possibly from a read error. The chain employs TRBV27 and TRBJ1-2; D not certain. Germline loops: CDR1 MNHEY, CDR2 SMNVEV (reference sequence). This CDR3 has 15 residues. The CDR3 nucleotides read TGTGTCAGCAGTTTATCGAGGGTCCCAGCTGATGGCTACACCTTC. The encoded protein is CVSSLSRVPADGYTF.

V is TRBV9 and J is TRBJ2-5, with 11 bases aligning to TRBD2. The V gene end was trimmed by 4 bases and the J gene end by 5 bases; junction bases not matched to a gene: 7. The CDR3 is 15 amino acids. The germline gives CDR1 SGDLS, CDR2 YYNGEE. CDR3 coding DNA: TGTGCCAGCAGCTCTGAGTTAGCGGGAGGGGAGACCCAGTACTTC. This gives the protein CASSSELAGGETQYF. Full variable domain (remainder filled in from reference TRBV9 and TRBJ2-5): DSGVTQTPKHLITATGQRVTLRCSPRSGDLSVYWYQQSLDQGLQFLIQYYNGEERAKGNILERFSAQQFPDLHSELNLSSLELGDSALYFCASSSELAGGETQYFGPGTRLLVL.

For the CDR3, the DNA is TGCAGCGTCCATGGACAGGGAGACTCTGGAAACACCATATATTTT. Translating it yields CSVHGQGDSGNTIYF. The chain is built from TRBV29-1 and TRBJ1-3; 8 nucleotides line up with TRBD1. Trimming removed 6 bases from V and 0 bases from J; junction bases left unmatched: 7. The V gene's germline CDR1 is SQVTM and CDR2 ANQGSEA. The CDR3 totals 15 residues. The whole variable domain, remainder taken from reference TRBV29-1 and TRBJ1-3, is SAVISQKPSRDICQRGTSLTIQCQVDSQVTMMFWYRQQPGQSLTLIATANQGSEATYESGFVIDKFPISRPNLTFSTLTVSNMSPEDSSIYLCSVHGQGDSGNTIYFGEGSWLTVV.

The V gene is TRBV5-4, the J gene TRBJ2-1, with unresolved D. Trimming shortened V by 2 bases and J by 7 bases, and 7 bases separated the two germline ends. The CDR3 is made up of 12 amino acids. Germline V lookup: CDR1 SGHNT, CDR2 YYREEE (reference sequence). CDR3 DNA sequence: TGTGCCAGCAGCTTTGGCGGTAATGAGCAGTTCTTC. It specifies CASSFGGNEQFF.

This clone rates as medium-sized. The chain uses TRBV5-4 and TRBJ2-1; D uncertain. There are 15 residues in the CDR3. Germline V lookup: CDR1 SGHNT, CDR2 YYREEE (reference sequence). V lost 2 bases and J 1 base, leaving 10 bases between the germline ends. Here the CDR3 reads CASSFHVDSYNEQFF. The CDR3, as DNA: TGTGCCAGCAGCTTCCACGTTGATTCCTACAATGAGCAGTTCTTC.

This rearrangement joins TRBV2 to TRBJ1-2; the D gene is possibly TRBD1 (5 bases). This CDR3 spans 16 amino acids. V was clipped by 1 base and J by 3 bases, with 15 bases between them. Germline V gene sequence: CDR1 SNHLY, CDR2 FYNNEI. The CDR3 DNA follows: TGTGCCAGCAGTGAAGGGGAAAGGGGATGGGACTATGGCTACACCTTC. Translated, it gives CASSEGERGWDYGYTF.

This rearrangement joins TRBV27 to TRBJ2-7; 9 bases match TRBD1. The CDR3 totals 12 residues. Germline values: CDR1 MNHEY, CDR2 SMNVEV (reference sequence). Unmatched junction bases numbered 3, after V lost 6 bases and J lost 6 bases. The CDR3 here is CASSYRGLEQYF. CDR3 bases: TGTGCCAGCAGCTACAGGGGGCTCGAGCAGTACTTC.

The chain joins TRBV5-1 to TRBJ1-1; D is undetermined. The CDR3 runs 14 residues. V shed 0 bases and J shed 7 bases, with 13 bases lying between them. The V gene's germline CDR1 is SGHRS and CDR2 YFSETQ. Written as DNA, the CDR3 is TGCGCCAGCAGCTTGGATCGGAGGGTTGTTGAAGCTTTCTTT. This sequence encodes CASSLDRRVVEAFF.

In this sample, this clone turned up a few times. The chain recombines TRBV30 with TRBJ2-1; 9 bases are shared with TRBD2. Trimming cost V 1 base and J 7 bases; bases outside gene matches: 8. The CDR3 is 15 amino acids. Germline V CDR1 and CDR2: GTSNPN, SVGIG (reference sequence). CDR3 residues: CAWSGLAGSLNEQFF. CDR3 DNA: TGTGCCTGGAGTGGGCTAGCGGGAAGTTTGAATGAGCAGTTCTTC.